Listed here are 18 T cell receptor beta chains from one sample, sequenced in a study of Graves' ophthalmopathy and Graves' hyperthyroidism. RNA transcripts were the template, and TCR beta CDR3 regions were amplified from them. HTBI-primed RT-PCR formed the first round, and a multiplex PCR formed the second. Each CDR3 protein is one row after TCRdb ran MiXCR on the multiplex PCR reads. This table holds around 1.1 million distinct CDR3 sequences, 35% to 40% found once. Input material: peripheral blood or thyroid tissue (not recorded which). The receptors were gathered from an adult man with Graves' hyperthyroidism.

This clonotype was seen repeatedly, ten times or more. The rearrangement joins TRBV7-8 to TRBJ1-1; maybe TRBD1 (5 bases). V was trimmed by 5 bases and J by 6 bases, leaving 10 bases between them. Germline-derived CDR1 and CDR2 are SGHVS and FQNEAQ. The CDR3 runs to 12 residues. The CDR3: CASSLRVSEAFF. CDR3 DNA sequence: TGTGCCAGCAGCCTCAGGGTATCTGAAGCTTTCTTT. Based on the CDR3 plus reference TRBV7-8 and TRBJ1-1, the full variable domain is GAGVSQSPRYKVAKRGQDVALRCDPISGHVSLFWYQQALGQGPEFLTYFQNEAQLDKSGLPSDRFFAERPEGSVSTLKIQRTQQEDSAVYLCASSLRVSEAFFGQGTRLTVV.

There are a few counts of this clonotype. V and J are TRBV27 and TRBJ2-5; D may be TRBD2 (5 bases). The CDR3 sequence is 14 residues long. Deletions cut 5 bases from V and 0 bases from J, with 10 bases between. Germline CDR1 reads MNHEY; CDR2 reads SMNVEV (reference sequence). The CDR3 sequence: CASSRHGNQETQYF. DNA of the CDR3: TGTGCCAGCAGTCGTCACGGGAACCAAGAGACCCAGTACTTC.

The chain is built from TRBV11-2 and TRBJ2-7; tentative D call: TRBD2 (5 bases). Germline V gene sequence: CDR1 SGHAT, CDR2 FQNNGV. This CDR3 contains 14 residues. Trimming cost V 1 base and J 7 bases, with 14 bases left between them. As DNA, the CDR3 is TGTGCCAGCAGCTTAGGTGCATCTAGCCTTGAGCAGTACTTC. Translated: CASSLGASSLEQYF.

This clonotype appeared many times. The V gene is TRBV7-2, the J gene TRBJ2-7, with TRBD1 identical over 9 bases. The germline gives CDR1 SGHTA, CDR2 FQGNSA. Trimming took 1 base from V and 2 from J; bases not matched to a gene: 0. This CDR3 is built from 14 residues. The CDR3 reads CASSLDRGPYEQYF. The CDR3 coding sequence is TGTGCCAGCAGCTTAGACAGGGGGCCCTACGAGCAGTACTTC.

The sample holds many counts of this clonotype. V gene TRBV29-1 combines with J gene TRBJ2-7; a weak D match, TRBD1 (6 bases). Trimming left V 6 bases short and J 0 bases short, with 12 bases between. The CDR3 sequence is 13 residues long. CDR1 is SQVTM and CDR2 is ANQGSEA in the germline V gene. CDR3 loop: CSVRTANSYEQYF. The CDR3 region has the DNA TGCAGCGTGAGGACAGCCAACTCCTACGAGCAGTACTTC.

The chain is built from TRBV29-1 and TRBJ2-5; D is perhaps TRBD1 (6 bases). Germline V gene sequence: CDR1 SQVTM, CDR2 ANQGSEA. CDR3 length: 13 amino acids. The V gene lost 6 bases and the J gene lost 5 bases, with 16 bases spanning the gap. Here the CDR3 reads CSVANRAEETQYF. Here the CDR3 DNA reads TGCAGCGTCGCTAACAGGGCTGAGGAGACCCAGTACTTC.

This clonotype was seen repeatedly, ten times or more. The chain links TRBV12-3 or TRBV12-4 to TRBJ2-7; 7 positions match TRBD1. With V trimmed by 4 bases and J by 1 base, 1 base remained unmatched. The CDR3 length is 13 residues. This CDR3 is CASSWGQSYEQYF. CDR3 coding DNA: TGTGCCAGCAGTTGGGGACAGTCCTACGAGCAGTACTTC.

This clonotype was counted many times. The CDR3 loop reads CASSDKAETQYF. The CDR3 region has the DNA TGCGCCAGCAGCGACAAGGCAGAGACCCAGTACTTC. The gene calls are TRBV10-2 and TRBJ2-5; D call uncertain. Trimming stripped 6 bases from V and 4 bases from J, with 9 bases between. Germline V CDR1 and CDR2: WSHSY, SAAADI. This CDR3 is 12 amino acids long.

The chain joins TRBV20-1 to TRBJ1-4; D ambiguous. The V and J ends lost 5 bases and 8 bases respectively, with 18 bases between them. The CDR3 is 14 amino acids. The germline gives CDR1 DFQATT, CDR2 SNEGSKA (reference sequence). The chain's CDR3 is CSAGSGRLREKLFF. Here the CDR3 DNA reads TGCAGTGCTGGGTCGGGTCGCCTTCGGGAAAAACTGTTTTTT.

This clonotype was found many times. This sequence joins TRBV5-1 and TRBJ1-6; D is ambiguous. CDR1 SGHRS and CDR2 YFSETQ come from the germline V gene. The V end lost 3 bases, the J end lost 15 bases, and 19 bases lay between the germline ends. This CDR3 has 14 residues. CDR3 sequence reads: CASSSESLESGLHF. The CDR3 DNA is TGCGCCAGCAGCTCAGAATCCCTAGAAAGCGGCCTCCACTTT.

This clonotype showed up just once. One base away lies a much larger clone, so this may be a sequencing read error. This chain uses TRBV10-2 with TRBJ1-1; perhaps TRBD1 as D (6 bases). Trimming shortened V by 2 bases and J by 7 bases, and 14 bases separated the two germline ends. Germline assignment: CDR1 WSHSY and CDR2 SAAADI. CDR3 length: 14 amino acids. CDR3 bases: TGCGCCAGCAGTGAGCCGGACAGTCCAAATGAAGCTTTCTTT. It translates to CASSEPDSPNEAFF.

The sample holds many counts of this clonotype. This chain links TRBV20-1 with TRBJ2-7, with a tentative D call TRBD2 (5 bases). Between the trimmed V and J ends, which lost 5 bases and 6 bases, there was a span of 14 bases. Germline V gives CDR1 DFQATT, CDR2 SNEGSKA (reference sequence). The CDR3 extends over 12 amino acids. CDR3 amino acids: CSARSGRSEQYF. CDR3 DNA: TGCAGTGCTCGCAGCGGTAGGAGCGAGCAGTACTTC.

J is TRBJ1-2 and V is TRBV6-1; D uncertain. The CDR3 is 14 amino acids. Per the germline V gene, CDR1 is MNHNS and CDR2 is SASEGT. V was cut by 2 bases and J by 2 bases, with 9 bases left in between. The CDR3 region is CASSELQLNYGYTF. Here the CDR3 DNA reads TGTGCCAGCAGTGAATTGCAGCTCAACTATGGCTACACCTTC.

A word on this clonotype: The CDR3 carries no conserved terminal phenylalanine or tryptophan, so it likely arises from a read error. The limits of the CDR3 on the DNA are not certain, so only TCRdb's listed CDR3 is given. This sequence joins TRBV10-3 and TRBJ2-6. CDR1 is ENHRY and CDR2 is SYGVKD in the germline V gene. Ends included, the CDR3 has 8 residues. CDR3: CAISLGTS.

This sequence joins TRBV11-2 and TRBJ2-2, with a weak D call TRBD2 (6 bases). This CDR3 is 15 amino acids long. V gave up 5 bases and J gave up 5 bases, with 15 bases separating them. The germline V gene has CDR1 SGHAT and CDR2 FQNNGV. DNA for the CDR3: TGTGCCAGCAGCCGACTAGTGGTGTGGACCGGGGAGCTGTTTTTT. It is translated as CASSRLVVWTGELFF.

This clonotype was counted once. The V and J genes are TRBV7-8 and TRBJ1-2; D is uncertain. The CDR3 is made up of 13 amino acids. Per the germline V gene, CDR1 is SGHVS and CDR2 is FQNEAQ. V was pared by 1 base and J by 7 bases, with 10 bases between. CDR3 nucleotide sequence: TGTGCCAGCAGCTTAGGGACCTCTGGTGGCTACACCTTC. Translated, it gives CASSLGTSGGYTF. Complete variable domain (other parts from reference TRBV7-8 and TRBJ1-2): GAGVSQSPRYKVAKRGQDVALRCDPISGHVSLFWYQQALGQGPEFLTYFQNEAQLDKSGLPSDRFFAERPEGSVSTLKIQRTQQEDSAVYLCASSLGTSGGYTFGSGTRLTVV.

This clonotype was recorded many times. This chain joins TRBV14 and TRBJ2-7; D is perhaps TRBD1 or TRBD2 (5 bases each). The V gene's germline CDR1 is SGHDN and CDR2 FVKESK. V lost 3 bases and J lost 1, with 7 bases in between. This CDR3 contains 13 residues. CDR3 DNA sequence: TGTGCCAGCAGCCATGGGGGATCCTACGAGCAGTACTTC. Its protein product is CASSHGGSYEQYF.

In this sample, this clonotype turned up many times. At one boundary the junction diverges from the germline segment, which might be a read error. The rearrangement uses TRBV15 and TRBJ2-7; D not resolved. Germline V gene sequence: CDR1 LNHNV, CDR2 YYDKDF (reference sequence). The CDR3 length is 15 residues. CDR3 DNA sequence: TGTGCCACCAACAGAGAGGCTCGTGGGCCCTACGAGCAGTACTTC. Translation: CATNREARGPYEQYF.